This T cell receptor (beta chain) emerged from a study of T cells after yellow fever vaccination. CDR1 is SGHDT and CDR2 is YYEEEE in the germline V gene. The CDR3 is made up of 12 amino acids. Trimming removed 1 base from V and 9 bases from J, with 10 bases in between. MiXCR was run by TCRdb on the 5' RACE reads, yielding one entry per CDR3 protein. The data hold 35,000 to 55,000 distinct CDR3 sequences, with around 6.4% observed a single time. The receptor was derived from a man aged 30 to 45 who received the YFV17D yellow fever vaccine. The chain couples TRBV5-6 to TRBJ1-2; maybe TRBD1 (5 bases). Specimen: PBMCs, either bulk or a sorted T-cell subset (CD4+, CD8+, memory, or dextramer-sorted; not recorded which), collected 45 days after the yellow fever booster vaccination. Written as DNA, the CDR3 is TGTGCCAGCAGCTTGTCGCCGGGGCGCTACACCTTC. Translated: CASSLSPGRYTF.